The 30 T cell receptor beta chains below were found in one sample sequenced in a study of T cell responses to AZD1222 COVID-19 vaccine. Assay used: immunoSEQ multiplex PCR; TCRdb lists only in-frame clones, some missing. The sample yields roughly 180,000 clones, roughly nine tenths seen once. The starting material was peripheral blood, obtained on day 0 of AZD1222 vaccination. These receptors were obtained from an adult in good health.

The chain uses TRBV7-2 and TRBJ2-7; D possibly matches TRBD1 or TRBD2 (5 bases each). V gave up 1 base and J gave up 3 bases, with 13 bases separating them. The CDR3 consists of 15 residues. The V gene's germline CDR1 is SGHTA and CDR2 FQGNSA. The CDR3 nucleotides are TGTGCCAGCAGCTTAGGGGGGACGCTTAACTACGAGCAGTACTTC. It specifies CASSLGGTLNYEQYF.

The chain has TRBV6-5 and TRBJ1-1; TRBD1 is a possible D gene (5 bases). This CDR3 spans 15 amino acids. Trimming stripped 4 bases from V and 1 base from J, with 13 bases between. Germline CDR1 and CDR2: MNHEY and SVGAGI. The CDR3 nucleotides read TGTGCCAGCAGTTCACCCCGGGGGGAGAACACTGAAGCTTTCTTT. This gives the protein CASSSPRGENTEAFF.

The rearrangement links TRBV29-1 to TRBJ2-4; D might be TRBD1 (6 bases). CDR3 length: 12 amino acids. V gave up 3 bases and J gave up 5 bases, with 8 bases separating them. Germline CDR1 reads SQVTM; CDR2 reads ANQGSEA. CDR3 sequence reads: CSVDRGENIQYF. The CDR3 DNA sequence: TGCAGCGTTGACAGGGGTGAAAACATTCAGTACTTC.

The genes are TRBV7-2 and TRBJ2-1; the D gene is possibly TRBD2 (5 bases). The CDR3 has 14 residues. Germline V gene lookup returns CDR1 SGHTA and CDR2 FQGNSA. The V and J ends lost 4 bases and 5 bases respectively, with 12 bases between them. CDR3 loop: CASSSGNRDNEQFF. The CDR3 DNA reads TGTGCCAGCAGCTCCGGGAATAGGGACAATGAGCAGTTCTTC.

This rearrangement joins TRBV12-3 or TRBV12-4 to TRBJ1-1, with D unclear. CDR3 length: 13 amino acids. The V end was cut by 2 bases, the J end by 7 bases, with 11 bases between. The CDR3 DNA reads as TGTGCCAGCAGTTTAAGTCGCGGGGTTGAAGCTTTCTTT. As protein: CASSLSRGVEAFF.

The gene calls are TRBV5-4 and TRBJ2-6; possibly TRBD1 for D (5 bases). V lost 5 bases and J lost 4, with 7 bases in between. The germline gives CDR1 SGHNT, CDR2 YYREEE (reference sequence). The CDR3 contains 13 residues. In DNA, the CDR3 is TGTGCCAGCAGGGCAGGGGGGGCCAACGTCCTGACTTTC. It yields the protein CASRAGGANVLTF.

The CDR3 protein is CASSSPGLAESTDTQYF. CDR3 DNA sequence: TGTGCCAGCAGTTCTCCGGGACTAGCAGAATCCACAGATACGCAGTATTTT. The V call is TRBV28, the J call TRBJ2-3; 9 positions agree with TRBD2. Trimming at V came to 4 bases and at J to 2 bases, leaving 10 bases not matched to a gene. The germline gives CDR1 MDHEN, CDR2 SYDVKM. This CDR3 is 17 amino acids long.

In its sample, this clone was seen once. The rearrangement links TRBV6-5 to TRBJ1-2; D uncertain. Trimming left V 0 bases short and J 3 bases short, with 8 bases between. Germline lookup yields CDR1 MNHEY and CDR2 SVGAGI. The CDR3 is made up of 14 amino acids. In DNA form, the CDR3 reads TGTGCCAGCAGTTACTCTTTCGGAGACTATGGCTACACCTTC. Protein product: CASSYSFGDYGYTF.

This chain uses TRBV3-1 (or the pseudogene TRBV3-2) with TRBJ1-2; tentatively, D is TRBD1 (5 bases). Trimming took 5 bases from V and 8 from J, leaving 12 bases between them. The CDR3 loop spans 12 amino acids. From germline, CDR1 is LGHDT and CDR2 YNNKEL (reference sequence). The CDR3: CASSSRGGGYTF. The CDR3 DNA sequence: TGTGCCAGCAGCTCCCGGGGGGGAGGCTACACCTTC.

The rearrangement uses TRBV4-1 and TRBJ2-3; D ambiguous. Trimming stripped 4 bases from V and 5 bases from J, with 19 bases between. Germline lookup yields CDR1 MGHRA and CDR2 YSYEKL. CDR3 length equals 16 residues. The CDR3 protein is CASSLLDPGLRDTQYF. The CDR3 nucleotides read TGCGCCAGCAGCCTCCTAGACCCCGGCTTAAGAGATACGCAGTATTTT.

This rearrangement joins TRBV6-5 to TRBJ1-5, with 7 bases aligning to TRBD1. Per the germline V gene, CDR1 is MNHEY and CDR2 is SVGAGI. This CDR3 has 14 residues. After removal of 6 bases from V and 5 bases from J, the junction contained 7 bases not matched to a gene. In DNA form, the CDR3 reads TGTGCCAGCAGGGAGGGACAGATACATCAGCCCCAGCATTTT. Translation gives CASREGQIHQPQHF.

The J gene is TRBJ1-6, the V gene TRBV6-2 or TRBV6-3, with no clear D. This CDR3 has 16 amino acids. Trimming removed 5 bases from V and 0 bases from J, with 11 bases in between. Germline loops: CDR1 MNHEY, CDR2 SVGEGT. The CDR3 is CASSDYGSSYNSPLHF. The CDR3 region has the DNA TGTGCCAGCAGTGACTACGGGAGCTCCTATAATTCACCCCTCCACTTT.

This clone was detected only once. This CDR3 reads CASGTAVSGEQYF. The CDR3 DNA sequence: TGTGCCAGCGGGACAGCAGTTTCTGGTGAGCAGTACTTC. V gene TRBV6-5 combines with J gene TRBJ2-7; 7 bases line up with TRBD1. From germline, CDR1 is MNHEY and CDR2 SVGAGI. Trimming at V came to 8 bases and at J to 7 bases, leaving 11 bases not matched to a gene. The length of the CDR3 is 13 residues.

V usage is TRBV30 and J usage is TRBJ2-1, with D possibly being TRBD1 or TRBD2 (5 bases each). V dropped 2 bases and J dropped 10 bases, with 18 bases sitting between them. The CDR3 has 14 residues. Germline CDR1 and CDR2: GTSNPN and SVGIG (reference sequence). The CDR3 DNA is TGTGCCTGGAGTTCCGGGACCTCCTTCGTGGAGCAGTTCTTC. Translation: CAWSSGTSFVEQFF.

There are a few counts of this clone. The J gene is TRBJ1-6, the V gene TRBV28, with D maybe TRBD1 (6 bases). The CDR3 has 16 amino acids. Germline CDR1 and CDR2: MDHEN and SYDVKM. V was clipped by 10 bases and J by 0 bases, with 16 bases between them. The DNA for the CDR3 is TGTGCCACCCGCCGGGGGGCTAGCTCCTATAATTCACCCCTCCACTTT. Translating gives CATRRGASSYNSPLHF.

This chain uses TRBV6-5 with TRBJ1-1; a possible D gene is TRBD1 (6 bases). Germline CDR1 and CDR2: MNHEY and SVGAGI. Between the trimmed V and J ends, which lost 6 bases and 1 base, there was a span of 12 bases. The CDR3 is 14 residues long. This CDR3 is CASSLTGTNTEAFF. CDR3 nucleotides: TGTGCCAGCAGCCTTACAGGGACGAACACTGAAGCTTTCTTT.

This chain uses TRBV9 with TRBJ2-7, with 9 nucleotides matching TRBD1. This CDR3 has 12 residues. Germline values: CDR1 SGDLS, CDR2 YYNGEE. V was pared by 4 bases and J by 9 bases, with 5 bases of the junction left unmatched. In DNA, the CDR3 is TGTGCCAGCAGCACTCGGACAGGGGCGCAGTACTTC. As protein: CASSTRTGAQYF.

The chain combines TRBV30 with TRBJ1-5, with D unresolved. CDR3 size: 16 residues. With 0 bases removed from V and 2 bases from J, the gap between germline ends came to 14 bases. Germline V gene data show CDR1 as GTSNPN and CDR2 as SVGIG (reference sequence). In DNA, the CDR3 is TGTGCCTGGAGTGTGGACTGGGAGATGGGCAATCAGCCCCAGCATTTT. Protein: CAWSVDWEMGNQPQHF.

The rearrangement links TRBV11-2 to TRBJ1-6; no definite D call. This CDR3 has 15 amino acids. Germline V lookup: CDR1 SGHAT, CDR2 FQNNGV. The germline V and J ends were trimmed by 1 base and 7 bases, with 11 bases remaining between them. The CDR3, as DNA: TGTGCCAGCAGCTTAGTCGGCAGTACCAATTCACCCCTCCACTTT. The encoded protein is CASSLVGSTNSPLHF.

In DNA, the CDR3 is TGTGCCAGCAGTGCTTCTCGATACAATGAGCAGTTCTTC. Translation gives CASSASRYNEQFF. The chain joins TRBV6-4 to TRBJ2-1; no clear D gene. V lost 4 bases to trimming and J lost 4 bases, with 8 bases between them. The CDR3 loop spans 13 amino acids. In germline, CDR1 is MRHNA, CDR2 SNTAGT.

The rearrangement uses TRBV6-2 or TRBV6-3 and TRBJ2-6, with TRBD1 matching over 9 bases. The V gene end was trimmed by 2 bases and the J gene end by 1 base; junction bases not matched to a gene: 3. The CDR3 loop spans 17 amino acids. CDR1 is MNHEY and CDR2 is SVGEGT in the germline V gene. DNA for the CDR3: TGTGCCAGCAGTTACGGGACAGGGCTGTCTGGGGCCAACGTCCTGACTTTC. As protein: CASSYGTGLSGANVLTF.

The V call is TRBV7-3, the J call TRBJ1-4, with 9 positions matching TRBD1. The length of the CDR3 is 14 residues. The trim removed 4 bases at V and 8 bases at J, leaving 5 bases unmatched. Looked up from germline, CDR1 is SGHTA and CDR2 is FQGTGA. The CDR3 nucleotides are TGTGCCAGCAGCTCGGGACAGGGAGGCGAAAAACTGTTTTTT. It specifies CASSSGQGGEKLFF.

A single count supports this clone. This sequence joins TRBV28 and TRBJ2-7; D remains unclear. Germline V gene data show CDR1 as MDHEN and CDR2 as SYDVKM. V dropped 6 bases and J dropped 2 bases, with 14 bases sitting between them. This CDR3 has 14 amino acids. The CDR3 sequence is CASRNSGFPYEQYF. DNA for the CDR3: TGTGCCAGCAGGAATAGTGGATTTCCCTACGAGCAGTACTTC.

The V and J genes are TRBV6-5 and TRBJ1-2; maybe TRBD1 (6 bases). V shed 3 bases and J shed 1 base, with 12 bases lying between them. Germline-derived CDR1 and CDR2 are MNHEY and SVGAGI. This CDR3 has 15 amino acids. CDR3 loop: CASSYVGADNYGYTF. DNA of the CDR3: TGTGCCAGCAGTTATGTGGGGGCGGATAACTATGGCTACACCTTC.

The chain employs TRBV5-1 and TRBJ2-1, with 8 bases lining up with TRBD1. Trimming at V came to 4 bases and at J to 2 bases, leaving 5 bases not matched to a gene. Germline loops: CDR1 SGHRS, CDR2 YFSETQ. This CDR3 is 15 amino acids long. The CDR3 nucleotides read TGCGCCAGCAGCCGGGACAGGCCGGCCTACAATGAGCAGTTCTTC. Translating gives CASSRDRPAYNEQFF.

V usage is TRBV6-1 and J usage is TRBJ2-7; TRBD2 matches 13 bases. This CDR3 has 18 residues. Germline V lookup: CDR1 MNHNS, CDR2 SASEGT. The ends lost 0 bases at V and 0 bases at J; junction bases unmatched: 5. The CDR3 DNA reads as TGTGCCAGCAGTGAAGCTGGACTAGCGGGAGCCCCCTCCTACGAGCAGTACTTC. Protein: CASSEAGLAGAPSYEQYF.

V usage is TRBV20-1 and J usage is TRBJ1-1, with no clear D. The CDR3 has 11 amino acids. Germline V gene data show CDR1 as DFQATT and CDR2 as SNEGSKA (reference sequence). Deletions cut 0 bases from V and 5 bases from J, with 4 bases between. Here the CDR3 reads CSAREKTEAFF. DNA for the CDR3: TGCAGTGCTAGAGAGAAAACTGAAGCTTTCTTT.

The genes are TRBV6-5 and TRBJ2-2; TRBD1 agrees at 7 bases. The CDR3 runs to 15 residues. J gave up 2 bases and V 7 bases, and 7 bases lay outside the gene matches. The germline gives CDR1 MNHEY, CDR2 SVGAGI. The CDR3 region is CASKEGQVNTGELFF. CDR3 coding DNA: TGTGCCAGCAAGGAAGGACAGGTCAACACCGGGGAGCTGTTTTTT.

The CDR3 DNA reads TGTGCCAGCAGTTTAATGGTGTACAGGGGGCGACCGAACACTGAAGCTTTCTTT. Translated, it gives CASSLMVYRGRPNTEAFF. V is TRBV28 and J is TRBJ1-1, with 9 bases matching TRBD1. There are 18 residues in the CDR3. Germline V gene lookup returns CDR1 MDHEN and CDR2 SYDVKM. V shed 2 bases, J shed 1 base, and the junction held 11 bases outside the gene matches.

This clone occurred a few times. The chain joins TRBV28 to TRBJ1-2; the D gene is possibly TRBD1 (6 bases). Trimming cost V 2 bases and J 4 bases, with 17 bases left between them. CDR1 is MDHEN, CDR2 SYDVKM, per germline. The CDR3 has 16 amino acids. The CDR3 reads CASSLQGAGEGYGYTF. The DNA for the CDR3 is TGTGCCAGCAGTTTACAAGGGGCAGGGGAGGGCTATGGCTACACCTTC.